The 31 T cell receptor beta chains in this list originate from one sample, sequenced in a study of blood T cell repertoires in COVID-19. Clones were sequenced by immunoSEQ multiplex PCR, and TCRdb holds only the in-frame ones, with some missing. The data show about 220,000 clones, with roughly 84% seen just once and approximately 6.6% held by the top ten. Sequencing used PBMCs or T cells enriched from blood (not recorded which). The source is a woman aged 40 to 50 who had recovered from COVID-19.

J is TRBJ1-1 and V is TRBV11-3; TRBD1 aligns across 8 bases. Germline CDR1 is SGHNT and CDR2 is YENEEA. V was clipped by 4 bases and J by 4 bases; unmatched bases: 5. The CDR3 runs 14 residues. CDR3 bases: TGTGCCAGCAGCTCGAACAGGGGGGGCACTGAAGCTTTCTTT. Translating it yields CASSSNRGGTEAFF.

About this clone: The same CDR3 can be traced to other DNA sequences in this sample. The chain recombines TRBV11-2 with TRBJ1-1, with unresolved D. The CDR3 has 13 amino acids. In germline, CDR1 is SGHAT, CDR2 FQNNGV. V lost 2 bases, J lost 4 bases, and 8 bases lay in between. This CDR3 reads CASSLPGGTEAFF. For the CDR3, the DNA is TGTGCCAGCAGCTTACCGGGTGGCACTGAAGCTTTCTTT.

The chain links TRBV5-4 to TRBJ2-7; TRBD1 might be the D (5 bases). The CDR3 sequence is 14 residues long. Germline CDR1 is SGHNT and CDR2 is YYREEE (reference sequence). The V end was cut by 5 bases, the J end by 5 bases, with 17 bases between. This CDR3 reads CASSSWGRANEQYF. CDR3 bases: TGTGCCAGCAGTTCCTGGGGCAGGGCGAACGAGCAGTACTTC. The whole variable domain, filled in from reference TRBV5-4 and TRBJ2-7, reads ETGVTQSPTHLIKTRGQQVTLRCSSQSGHNTVSWYQQALGQGPQFIFQYYREEENGRGNFPPRFSGLQFPNYSSELNVNALELDDSALYLCASSSWGRANEQYFGPGTRLTVT.

This chain joins TRBV27 and TRBJ2-3; TRBD1 matches 11 bases. The CDR3 contains 16 residues. Trimming removed 5 bases from V and 5 bases from J; junction bases left unmatched: 9. Germline CDR1 MNHEY, CDR2 SMNVEV (reference sequence). The CDR3 region is CASSPRTGGLGDTQYF. The CDR3 DNA follows: TGTGCCAGCAGTCCCCGGACAGGGGGCTTGGGAGATACGCAGTATTTT.

The chain uses TRBV13 and TRBJ1-1; 8 bases map to TRBD1. V dropped 5 bases and J dropped 5; count of bases not matched to a gene: 10. CDR3 size: 15 residues. The germline V gene has CDR1 PRHDT and CDR2 FYEKMQ (reference sequence). The CDR3 bases are TGTGCCAGCAGCCTCAGACAGGGGCTGGGAACTGAAGCTTTCTTT. Protein: CASSLRQGLGTEAFF.

To note about this clone: A junction boundary mismatches the germline segment, possibly from a read error. The gene calls are TRBV5-1 and TRBJ2-2, with TRBD1 identical over 7 bases. Germline CDR1 is SGHRS and CDR2 is YFSETQ. The CDR3 totals 14 residues. CDR3 loop: CASNLDRPTGELFF. Here the CDR3 DNA reads TGCGCCAGCAACTTGGACAGGCCCACCGGGGAGCTGTTTTTT. The complete variable domain, with remaining parts taken from reference TRBV5-1 and TRBJ2-2, reads KAGVTQTPRYLIKTRGQQVTLSCSPISGHRSVSWYQQTPGQGLQFLFEYFSETQRNKGNFPGRFSGRQFSNSRSEMNVSTLELGDSALYLCASNLDRPTGELFFGEGSRLTVL.

There are a few counts of this clone. J is TRBJ1-4 and V is TRBV19, with D possibly TRBD1 on 5 matching bases. V shed 7 bases and J shed 3 bases, with 18 bases lying between them. Germline-derived CDR1 and CDR2 are LNHDA and SQIVND (reference sequence). CDR3 length: 16 residues. CDR3 residues: CASTVGRGMPNEKLFF. In DNA form, the CDR3 reads TGTGCCAGTACCGTGGGCCGGGGGATGCCTAATGAAAAACTGTTTTTT.

This sequence joins TRBV19 and TRBJ2-7; TRBD1 agrees at 8 bases. CDR1 and CDR2 (germline): LNHDA, SQIVND (reference sequence). The CDR3 runs to 15 residues. V lost 3 bases to trimming and J lost 5 bases; unmatched junction nucleotides: 9. The CDR3 protein is CASSITGTGIHEQYF. The CDR3 nucleotides read TGTGCCAGTAGTATTACCGGGACAGGTATCCACGAGCAGTACTTC.

The V and J genes are TRBV2 and TRBJ2-1; unclear D gene. CDR3 length: 13 residues. From germline, CDR1 is SNHLY and CDR2 FYNNEI. V was shortened by 0 bases and J by 4 bases, with 4 bases between the two germline ends. The CDR3, as DNA: TGTGCCAGCAGTGAAGCTACTTACAATGAGCAGTTCTTC. Translating it yields CASSEATYNEQFF.

The rearrangement links TRBV5-4 to TRBJ2-7, with TRBD2 matching 16 bases. V lost 4 bases to trimming and J lost 4 bases; unmatched junction nucleotides: 5. The CDR3 is 16 amino acids. Germline lookup yields CDR1 SGHNT and CDR2 YYREEE (reference sequence). CDR3 region: CASSDGTSGRGYEQYF. CDR3 nucleotide sequence: TGTGCCAGCAGCGACGGGACTAGCGGGAGGGGGTACGAGCAGTACTTC.

The V and J genes are TRBV9 and TRBJ2-3; 12 bases align to TRBD1. The germline V gene encodes CDR1 SGDLS and CDR2 YYNGEE. The V segment lost 2 bases and the J segment 4 bases; nucleotides outside the gene matches: 2. This CDR3 is built from 15 residues. The CDR3 sequence is CASSVRDRGPDTQYF. CDR3 nucleotide sequence: TGTGCCAGCAGCGTTCGGGACAGGGGGCCAGATACGCAGTATTTT.

The V and J genes are TRBV27 and TRBJ2-7; 7 bases are shared with TRBD1. Per germline, CDR1 MNHEY and CDR2 SMNVEV (reference sequence). V shed 3 bases, J shed 6 bases, and the junction held 5 bases outside the gene matches. The CDR3 length is 13 residues. Here the CDR3 DNA reads TGTGCCAGCAGTTTTTCGACAGGGTTCGAGCAGTACGTC. Its protein product is CASSFSTGFEQYV.

With regard to this clone: At one end the junction does not follow the germline gene, possibly because of a read error. The rearrangement uses TRBV10-3 and TRBJ2-1; 8 nucleotides align to TRBD2. In germline, CDR1 is ENHRY, CDR2 SYGVKD. The CDR3 covers 16 residues. The CDR3 DNA sequence: TGTGCCGTCAGGGCTAGCGGGCGGGGGGCCTACAATGAGCAGTTCTTC. Residues: CAVRASGRGAYNEQFF.

The gene calls are TRBV28 and TRBJ1-5; 7 nucleotides match TRBD1. CDR3 length: 15 residues. Trimming took 6 bases from V and 3 from J; bases not matched to a gene: 8. Germline V gene sequence: CDR1 MDHEN, CDR2 SYDVKM. The CDR3 sequence is CASSPLQGDNQPQHF. The DNA of the CDR3 is TGTGCCAGCAGCCCACTCCAGGGGGACAATCAGCCCCAGCATTTT.

J is TRBJ1-5 and V is TRBV19, with D hard to call. V lost 7 bases and J 1 base, leaving 11 bases between the germline ends. The CDR3 spans 14 residues. Germline-derived CDR1 and CDR2 are LNHDA and SQIVND (reference sequence). CDR3 in amino acids: CASKPYGSNQPQHF. The CDR3 nucleotides read TGTGCCAGTAAACCGTACGGGAGCAATCAGCCCCAGCATTTT.

In this sample, this clone turned up once. The V and J genes are TRBV7-2 and TRBJ1-5; 8 nucleotides line up with TRBD1. Germline trimming cut 1 base from V and 6 bases from J; bases unmatched to any gene: 11. Germline V gene sequence: CDR1 SGHTA, CDR2 FQGNSA. This CDR3 region has 17 residues. CDR3 bases: TGTGCCAGCAGCTTAGGCCCTTGGACAGGGAGAGGTCAGCCCCAGCATTTT. Its protein product is CASSLGPWTGRGQPQHF. The full variable domain, in which reference TRBV7-2 and TRBJ1-5 provide the parts outside the CDR3, is GAGVSQSPSNKVTEKGKDVELRCDPISGHTALYWYRQSLGQGLEFLIYFQGNSAPDKSGLPSDRFSAERTGGSVSTLTIQRTQQEDSAVYLCASSLGPWTGRGQPQHFGDGTRLSIL.

CDR3: CASTPILSNYGYTF. CDR3 DNA: TGTGCCAGCACCCCCATTCTATCTAACTATGGCTACACCTTC. The chain joins TRBV5-4 to TRBJ1-2; no clear D. With 6 bases removed from V and 0 bases from J, the gap between germline ends came to 12 bases. The germline V gene has CDR1 SGHNT and CDR2 YYREEE (reference sequence). The CDR3 totals 14 residues.

This clone appeared a few times. The V call is TRBV25-1, the J call TRBJ2-2, with 10 bases fitting TRBD2. The V gene end was trimmed by 2 bases and the J gene end by 3 bases; junction bases not matched to a gene: 0. The CDR3 has 15 amino acids. Germline CDR1 and CDR2: MGHDK and SYGVNS. The CDR3 loop is CASSEGLADTGELFF. Written as DNA, the CDR3 is TGTGCCAGCAGTGAAGGACTAGCGGACACCGGGGAGCTGTTTTTT.

The genes are TRBV29-1 and TRBJ2-1; tentative D call: TRBD1 (6 bases). V was trimmed by 4 bases and J by 8 bases, leaving 12 bases between them. The CDR3 spans 12 residues. Germline CDR1 SQVTM, CDR2 ANQGSEA. The CDR3 DNA reads as TGCAGCGTTGGAGGCAGGGGACATGAGCAGTTCTTC. Its protein is CSVGGRGHEQFF.

The chain uses TRBV16 and TRBJ2-5, with a weak D call TRBD1 (6 bases). The CDR3 runs 15 residues. The ends were cut back, 0 bases at V and 5 bases at J, with 13 bases in the middle. Germline V gives CDR1 KGHSY, CDR2 FQNENV. CDR3 region: CASSQSRGIVETQYF. For the CDR3, the DNA is TGTGCCAGCAGCCAATCAAGGGGGATCGTGGAGACCCAGTACTTC.

The chain joins TRBV3-1 (or the pseudogene TRBV3-2) to TRBJ1-2; 9 bases match TRBD1. The J segment lost 8 bases and the V segment lost 5 bases, leaving 12 bases of the junction unmatched. The germline V gene encodes CDR1 LGHDT and CDR2 YNNKEL (reference sequence). The CDR3 length is 15 residues. The CDR3 nucleotides read TGTGCCAGCAGCAGAAAGGACAGGGGAGGGTTCGGCTACACCTTC. This codes for CASSRKDRGGFGYTF.

The chain is built from TRBV5-1 and TRBJ2-2; 7 nucleotides match TRBD2. V lost 4 bases to trimming and J lost 5 bases; unmatched junction nucleotides: 5. The CDR3 is made up of 14 amino acids. The germline CDR1 and CDR2 sequences are SGHRS and YFSETQ. The CDR3, as DNA: TGCGCCAGCAGCACCAGCGGGGCGACCGGGGAGCTGTTTTTT. Protein sequence: CASSTSGATGELFF.

The J gene is TRBJ1-6, the V gene TRBV18, with a possible D match to TRBD1 (6 bases). There are 15 residues in the CDR3. Germline V gene data show CDR1 as KGHSH and CDR2 as LQKENI. The V end lost 6 bases, the J end lost 5 bases, and 14 bases lay between the germline ends. CDR3 bases: TGTGCCAGCTCTAGGCCGGGACACGATAATTCACCCCTCCACTTT. It translates to CASSRPGHDNSPLHF.

The chain couples TRBV5-1 to TRBJ2-1, with 7 bases identical to TRBD2. The CDR3 contains 14 residues. V trimming: 4 bases; J trimming: 7 bases; junction bases outside the gene matches: 8. The germline V gene encodes CDR1 SGHRS and CDR2 YFSETQ. CDR3 sequence reads: CASSLGLDPNEQFF. For the CDR3, the DNA is TGCGCCAGCAGCCTAGGACTAGACCCGAATGAGCAGTTCTTC.

J is TRBJ2-7 and V is TRBV6-5; weak D call: TRBD2 (5 bases). V was clipped by 0 bases and J by 2 bases, with 11 bases between them. Germline CDR1 MNHEY, CDR2 SVGAGI. The CDR3 is made up of 15 amino acids. The CDR3 reads CASSYSAGITYEQYF. The CDR3 DNA reads TGTGCCAGCAGTTACTCGGCGGGCATTACCTACGAGCAGTACTTC.

The chain employs TRBV28 and TRBJ2-7; 13 positions match TRBD2. This CDR3 has 15 amino acids. CDR1 and CDR2 from the germline V gene are MDHEN and SYDVKM. V was pared by 6 bases and J by 3 bases, with 5 bases of the junction left unmatched. The CDR3 DNA reads TGTGCCAGCAGCGGACTAGCGGGAGCGGGCTACGAGCAGTACTTC. Its protein is CASSGLAGAGYEQYF.

This CDR3 reads CASSQHVFGGFNPNEQFF. The CDR3 bases are TGTGCCAGCAGTCAACACGTCTTCGGCGGGTTCAACCCAAATGAGCAGTTCTTC. The chain carries TRBV5-4 and TRBJ2-1, with D perhaps matching TRBD2 (5 bases). The CDR3 spans 18 residues. CDR1 and CDR2 (germline): SGHNT, YYREEE (reference sequence). V lost 5 bases to trimming and J lost 7 bases, with 28 bases between them.

J is TRBJ2-7 and V is TRBV4-2; 7 nucleotides agree with TRBD1. The V gene end was trimmed by 2 bases and the J gene end by 12 bases; junction bases not matched to a gene: 19. Germline CDR1 LGHNA, CDR2 YNFKEQ. The CDR3 totals 16 residues. CDR3 nucleotides: TGTGCCAGCAGCCAACGAGGGGGCAGTGTAAGGAAAAAGCCGTACTTC. Amino acid sequence: CASSQRGGSVRKKPYF.

The CDR3 bases are TGTGCCAGCAGTTTATCAGGGGGCCATGGCTACACCTTC. This encodes CASSLSGGHGYTF. The chain recombines TRBV27 with TRBJ1-2; 7 nucleotides align to TRBD1. The CDR3 has 13 amino acids. J was trimmed by 6 bases and V by 0 bases; bases with no gene match: 1. In germline, CDR1 is MNHEY, CDR2 SMNVEV (reference sequence).

The genes are TRBV4-3 and TRBJ2-1, with 12 bases matching TRBD2. The germline CDR1 and CDR2 sequences are LGHNA and YSLEER. The V and J ends lost 2 bases and 13 bases, in that order; junction bases with no gene match: 12. The CDR3 runs 16 residues. CDR3 protein: CASSQLPSGRARFQFF. CDR3 DNA sequence: TGCGCCAGCAGCCAATTGCCTAGCGGGAGGGCTCGGTTTCAGTTCTTC.

The J gene is TRBJ1-5, the V gene TRBV28; tentative D call: TRBD1 (6 bases). The CDR3 is 14 residues long. The germline CDR1 and CDR2 sequences are MDHEN and SYDVKM. Trimming left V 7 bases short and J 1 base short, with 11 bases between. The CDR3 protein is CASNQGLSNQPQHF. As DNA, the CDR3 is TGTGCCAGCAATCAGGGGCTAAGCAATCAGCCCCAGCATTTT. The full variable domain, with the rest looked up from reference TRBV28 and TRBJ1-5, is DVKVTQSSRYLVKRTGEKVFLECVQDMDHENMFWYRQDPGLGLRLIYFSYDVKMKEKGDIPEGYSVSREKKERFSLILESASTNQTSMYLCASNQGLSNQPQHFGDGTRLSIL.